Following are 23 T cell receptor beta chains from one sample sequenced in a study of blood T cell repertoires in COVID-19. Repertoires were generated with immunoSEQ multiplex PCR, while TCRdb's copy carries only in-frame clones and drops some. The table lists around 140,000 clones, around 87% of them singletons. The sequencing input was peripheral blood. The receptors stem from a woman aged 45 to 65 with active or convalescent COVID-19.

The chain is built from TRBV11-3 and TRBJ2-1, with D maybe TRBD2 (7 bases). This CDR3 has 12 amino acids. Germline values: CDR1 SGHNT, CDR2 YENEEA. V lost 5 bases and J 9 bases, leaving 11 bases between the germline ends. This chain's CDR3 is CASSRGDTEQFF. The CDR3 DNA follows: TGTGCCAGCAGCCGGGGGGACACTGAGCAGTTCTTC.

This chain uses TRBV9 with TRBJ1-1; the match to TRBD1 covers 7 bases. The trim removed 5 bases at V and 1 base at J, leaving 5 bases unmatched. The CDR3 length is 14 residues. CDR1 is SGDLS and CDR2 is YYNGEE in the germline V gene. This CDR3 is CASSEQGQNTEAFF. In nucleotides, the CDR3 is TGTGCCAGCAGTGAACAGGGGCAGAACACTGAAGCTTTCTTT.

This sequence joins TRBV4-3 and TRBJ1-4; D possibly corresponds to TRBD1 (6 bases). V was trimmed by 5 bases and J by 0 bases, leaving 13 bases between them. The CDR3 is 16 amino acids. Germline V lookup: CDR1 LGHNA, CDR2 YSLEER. CDR3 amino acids: CASSSDSLSTNEKLFF. For the CDR3, the DNA is TGCGCCAGCAGCTCGGACAGTTTATCAACTAATGAAAAACTGTTTTTT.

A single count supports this clone. The chain couples TRBV5-1 to TRBJ2-1; 12 bases align to TRBD2. The germline gives CDR1 SGHRS, CDR2 YFSETQ. This CDR3 spans 17 amino acids. The J segment lost 4 bases and the V segment lost 2 bases, leaving 7 bases of the junction unmatched. The CDR3 region is CASSFPSGGDLYNEQFF. CDR3 coding DNA: TGCGCCAGCAGCTTCCCTAGCGGGGGGGACCTATACAATGAGCAGTTCTTC.

V gene TRBV28 combines with J gene TRBJ2-7; a weak D match, TRBD2 (5 bases). Germline V lookup: CDR1 MDHEN, CDR2 SYDVKM. V shed 2 bases and J shed 5 bases, with 7 bases lying between them. The CDR3 spans 12 residues. CDR3 nucleotide sequence: TGTGCCAGCAGTTTACGGGGTGACGAGCAGTACTTC. Its protein is CASSLRGDEQYF.

This rearrangement joins TRBV6-4 to TRBJ2-3, with 9 bases that match TRBD1. The CDR3 runs to 13 residues. Germline V gene sequence: CDR1 MRHNA, CDR2 SNTAGT. Unmatched junction bases numbered 3, after V lost 6 bases and J lost 5 bases. DNA for the CDR3: TGTGCCAGCAGAAGGACAGGGGAAGATACGCAGTATTTT. Translation: CASRRTGEDTQYF.

The V and J genes are TRBV11-2 and TRBJ2-7; 8 bases are shared with TRBD1. CDR3 size: 14 residues. Looked up from germline, CDR1 is SGHAT and CDR2 is FQNNGV. V lost 4 bases to trimming and J lost 5 bases; unmatched junction nucleotides: 7. The CDR3 here is CASSSDRGRNEQYF. DNA for the CDR3: TGTGCCAGCAGCTCTGACAGGGGACGGAACGAGCAGTACTTC.

The chain recombines TRBV7-9 with TRBJ2-7, with 13 bases that match TRBD2. There are 18 residues in the CDR3. The ends lost 5 bases at V and 4 bases at J; junction bases unmatched: 14. The V gene's germline CDR1 is SEHNR and CDR2 FQNEAQ (reference sequence). The CDR3 nucleotides are TGTGCCAGCAGCCCTACCTCAGGACTAGCGGGAGTCTCGTACGAGCAGTACTTC. It specifies CASSPTSGLAGVSYEQYF.

The chain links TRBV7-8 to TRBJ1-2, with 8 bases matching TRBD1. CDR1 and CDR2 from the germline V gene are SGHVS and FQNEAQ. Losses at the gene ends were 6 bases for V and 3 bases for J; bases not matched to a gene: 6. The CDR3 runs to 14 residues. Written as DNA, the CDR3 is TGTGCCAGCAGTCCAGGACAGGGAGACTATGGCTACACCTTC. This sequence encodes CASSPGQGDYGYTF. Combining the CDR3 with reference TRBV7-8 and TRBJ1-2 gives the whole variable domain GAGVSQSPRYKVAKRGQDVALRCDPISGHVSLFWYQQALGQGPEFLTYFQNEAQLDKSGLPSDRFFAERPEGSVSTLKIQRTQQEDSAVYLCASSPGQGDYGYTFGSGTRLTVV.

The rearrangement joins TRBV9 to TRBJ1-4, with D perhaps matching TRBD1 (5 bases). CDR3 size: 15 residues. V lost 2 bases to trimming and J lost 4 bases, with 12 bases between them. In germline, CDR1 is SGDLS, CDR2 YYNGEE. DNA for the CDR3: TGTGCCAGCAGCGTCGGGGGACGTTATAATGAAAAACTGTTTTTT. It yields the protein CASSVGGRYNEKLFF.

V and J are TRBV4-1 and TRBJ1-4, with 7 bases that match TRBD1. J gave up 6 bases and V 4 bases, and 14 bases lay outside the gene matches. From germline, CDR1 is MGHRA and CDR2 YSYEKL. CDR3 length: 17 amino acids. CDR3 residues: CASSPRQGGRGDEKLFF. CDR3 bases: TGCGCCAGCAGCCCCCGACAGGGAGGCAGGGGGGATGAAAAACTGTTTTTT.

The V call is TRBV9, the J call TRBJ2-1, with D tentatively TRBD1 (6 bases). The CDR3 spans 15 residues. The ends were cut back, 0 bases at V and 4 bases at J, with 11 bases in the middle. The germline V gene encodes CDR1 SGDLS and CDR2 YYNGEE. CDR3 coding DNA: TGTGCCAGCAGCGTAGACGGGACACTTTACAATGAGCAGTTCTTC. Its translation is CASSVDGTLYNEQFF.

The V call is TRBV25-1, the J call TRBJ1-2; no firm D call. The germline gives CDR1 MGHDK, CDR2 SYGVNS. The CDR3 length is 12 residues. Between the trimmed V and J ends, which lost 2 bases and 6 bases, there was a span of 7 bases. CDR3 loop: CASSESGHGYTF. The CDR3 region has the DNA TGTGCCAGCAGTGAAAGTGGCCATGGCTACACCTTC.

This clone was recorded a few times. V and J are TRBV5-6 and TRBJ1-5; TRBD1 aligns across 9 bases. V dropped 3 bases and J dropped 3; count of bases not matched to a gene: 4. Germline CDR1 is SGHDT and CDR2 is YYEEEE. This CDR3 has 15 amino acids. CDR3 residues: CASSSTGGINQPQHF. CDR3 coding DNA: TGTGCCAGCAGCTCGACAGGGGGGATCAATCAGCCCCAGCATTTT.

The rearrangement links TRBV7-2 to TRBJ2-2, with D possibly matching TRBD1 (5 bases). This CDR3 is built from 15 residues. Germline V CDR1 and CDR2: SGHTA, FQGNSA. Trimming cost V 7 bases and J 1 base, with 13 bases left between them. CDR3 protein: CASTATALNTGELFF. In nucleotides, the CDR3 is TGTGCCAGCACCGCGACAGCCCTGAACACCGGGGAGCTGTTTTTT.

This chain connects TRBV15 to TRBJ2-7; D not certain. Germline V gene data show CDR1 as LNHNV and CDR2 as YYDKDF (reference sequence). The V and J ends lost 3 bases and 0 bases respectively, with 6 bases between them. This CDR3 spans 13 amino acids. The CDR3 DNA follows: TGTGCCACCAGCAGCAGAGGCTCCTACGAGCAGTACTTC. As protein: CATSSRGSYEQYF. Based on the CDR3 plus reference TRBV15 and TRBJ2-7, the full variable domain is DAMVIQNPRYQVTQFGKPVTLSCSQTLNHNVMYWYQQKSSQAPKLLFHYYDKDFNNEADTPDNFQSRRPNTSFCFLDIRSPGLGDTAMYLCATSSRGSYEQYFGPGTRLTVT.

This chain connects TRBV4-1 to TRBJ2-7; 7 bases align to TRBD2. Losses at the gene ends were 5 bases for V and 4 bases for J; bases not matched to a gene: 8. Germline V CDR1 and CDR2: MGHRA, YSYEKL. The CDR3 sequence is 14 residues long. DNA for the CDR3: TGCGCCAGCAGCTTTCGCGGGAGTTCTTACGAGCAGTACTTC. Translating it yields CASSFRGSSYEQYF.

This clone was found once. The rearrangement uses TRBV3-1 (or the pseudogene TRBV3-2) and TRBJ1-1; a possible D gene is TRBD1 (6 bases). V lost 4 bases to trimming and J lost 5 bases, with 14 bases between them. CDR3 length: 14 amino acids. From germline, CDR1 is LGHDT and CDR2 YNNKEL (reference sequence). CDR3 protein: CASSPRQGWTEAFF. The CDR3 DNA reads as TGTGCCAGCAGCCCCCGTCAGGGGTGGACTGAAGCTTTCTTT.

This chain joins TRBV19 and TRBJ1-1, with TRBD1 matching 7 bases. The germline gives CDR1 LNHDA, CDR2 SQIVND (reference sequence). This CDR3 contains 16 residues. The junction had 5 bases not matched to a gene; V was cut back by 1 base and J by 0 bases. The CDR3 sequence: CASSIAGQTVNTEAFF. CDR3 nucleotide sequence: TGTGCCAGTAGTATAGCGGGACAGACAGTGAACACTGAAGCTTTCTTT.

This clone has more than one count but fewer than ten. This rearrangement joins TRBV30 to TRBJ1-6, with TRBD1 matching over 7 bases. J gave up 7 bases and V 0 bases, and 6 bases lay outside the gene matches. This CDR3 comprises 15 residues. Germline assignment: CDR1 GTSNPN and CDR2 SVGIG (reference sequence). The CDR3, as DNA: TGTGCCTGGAGTGTAACCGGGACAGTGAATTCACCCCTCCACTTT. This gives the protein CAWSVTGTVNSPLHF.

Only a few counts were recorded for this clone. This rearrangement joins TRBV9 to TRBJ2-7; the D gene is possibly TRBD1 (5 bases). This CDR3 has 14 amino acids. Germline loops: CDR1 SGDLS, CDR2 YYNGEE. Trimming removed 0 bases from V and 7 bases from J, with 14 bases in between. The CDR3 DNA follows: TGTGCCAGCAGCGTAGAAGGGGCAGGGCGGGAGCAGTACTTC. Translation: CASSVEGAGREQYF.

The chain's CDR3 is CASSKGPDSKETQYF. The DNA of the CDR3 is TGTGCCAGCAGTAAAGGGCCGGACAGCAAAGAGACCCAGTACTTC. The chain combines TRBV2 with TRBJ2-5; possible D gene TRBD1, 6 bases. The V gene lost 5 bases and the J gene lost 3 bases, with 16 bases spanning the gap. The length of the CDR3 is 15 residues. Germline CDR1 SNHLY, CDR2 FYNNEI.

This clone was picked up a small number of times. The CDR3 bases are TGTGCCAGCAGCCAAGAAGGCAGGGGGCAAGGCGAAAAACTGTTTTTT. This translates into CASSQEGRGQGEKLFF. The chain employs TRBV3-1 (or the pseudogene TRBV3-2) and TRBJ1-4; TRBD1 aligns across 8 bases. Germline values: CDR1 LGHDT, CDR2 YNNKEL (reference sequence). This CDR3 contains 16 residues. Losses at the gene ends were 0 bases for V and 8 bases for J; bases not matched to a gene: 8.